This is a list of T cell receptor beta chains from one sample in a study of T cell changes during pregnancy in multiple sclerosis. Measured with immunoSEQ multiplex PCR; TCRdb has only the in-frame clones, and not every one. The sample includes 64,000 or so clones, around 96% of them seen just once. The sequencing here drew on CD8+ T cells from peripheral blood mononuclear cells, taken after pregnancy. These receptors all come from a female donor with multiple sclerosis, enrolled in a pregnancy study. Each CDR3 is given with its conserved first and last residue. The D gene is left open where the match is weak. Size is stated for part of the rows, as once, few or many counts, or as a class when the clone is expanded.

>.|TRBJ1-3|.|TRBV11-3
TGTGCCAGCACCTCCGTGGTGGCACGCTCTGGAAACACCATATATTTT
CASTSVVARSGNTIYF
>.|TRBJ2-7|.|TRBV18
TGTGCCAGCTCACCAGAATACTCGGGGTACGAGCAGTACTTC
CASSPEYSGYEQYF
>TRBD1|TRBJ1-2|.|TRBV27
TGTGCCAGCAGTCGGGACAGAACTAATGGCTACACCTTC
CASSRDRTNGYTF
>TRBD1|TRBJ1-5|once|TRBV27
TGTGCCAGCAGTTTAACGGCATTAAGGGGGCAAGCTGAGCCCCAGCATTTT
CASSLTALRGQAEPQHF
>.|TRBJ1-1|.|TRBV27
TGTGCCAGCAGTTTAGCAGGACTTTTTAACACTGAAGCTTTCTTT
CASSLAGLFNTEAFF
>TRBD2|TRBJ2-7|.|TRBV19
TGTGCCAGTAGTGCCCGGGACTATCACTACGAGCAGTACTTC
CASSARDYHYEQYF
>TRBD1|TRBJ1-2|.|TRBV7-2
TGTGCCAGCAGCTTAGGCCCAGGGGGCGCTGGCTACACCTTC
CASSLGPGGAGYTF
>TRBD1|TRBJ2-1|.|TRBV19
TGTGCCAGTAGTGAGACAGGGTCCTACAATGAGCAGTTCTTC
CASSETGSYNEQFF
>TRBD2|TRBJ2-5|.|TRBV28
TGTGCCAGCAGTCTAGCGGGAGGTCAAGAGACCCAGTACTTC
CASSLAGGQETQYF
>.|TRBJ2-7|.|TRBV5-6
TGTGCCAGCACCCACACGACACTCTCTTCCTACGAGCAGTACTTC
CASTHTTLSSYEQYF
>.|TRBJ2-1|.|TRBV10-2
TGCGCCAGCAGTGAGACTAGTTTTGAGCAGTTCTTC
CASSETSFEQFF
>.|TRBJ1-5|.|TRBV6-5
TGTGCCAGCAGTTACTCGAACAGGTCGCCCCAGCATTTT
CASSYSNRSPQHF
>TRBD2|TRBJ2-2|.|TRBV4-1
TGCGCCAGCCCCCCCGTGGCTAGCGGACACACCGGGGAGCTGTTTTTT
CASPPVASGHTGELFF
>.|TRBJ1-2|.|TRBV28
TGTGCCAGCAGTCTCAGACAGACAAACTATGGCTACACCTTC
CASSLRQTNYGYTF
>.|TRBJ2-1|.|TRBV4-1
TGCGCCAGCAGCCAAGGTAGCGGAACCTACAATGAGCAGTTCTTC
CASSQGSGTYNEQFF
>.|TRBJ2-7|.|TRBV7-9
TGTGCCAGCAGCTTAGAGGAAGGGGGACCGCCCTACGAGCAGTACTTC
CASSLEEGGPPYEQYF
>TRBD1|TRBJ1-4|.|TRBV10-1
TGCGCCAGGACGCAACCGGGACAGGGGAATGAAAAACTGTTTTTT
CARTQPGQGNEKLFF
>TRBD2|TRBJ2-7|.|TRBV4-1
TGCGCCAGCAGCCAAGATCAATGGGGACTAGCGTTTCAGGACGAGCAGTACTTC
CASSQDQWGLAFQDEQYF
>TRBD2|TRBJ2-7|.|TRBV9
TGTGCCAGCAGCGTAGGAGGACTAGCGACCTACGAGCAGTACTTC
CASSVGGLATYEQYF
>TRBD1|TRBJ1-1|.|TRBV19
TGTGCCAGTACCCCGACAGGGGCGTTGAACACTGAAGCTTTCTTT
CASTPTGALNTEAFF
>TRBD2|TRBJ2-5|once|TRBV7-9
TGTGCCAGCAGCCAACCAGCGGGAGGGCCGGAGACCCAGTACTTC
CASSQPAGGPETQYF
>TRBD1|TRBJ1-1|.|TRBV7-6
TGTGCCAGCAGCTCTGCAGGGGGCGGCACTGAAGCTTTCTTT
CASSSAGGGTEAFF
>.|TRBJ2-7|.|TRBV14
TGTGCCAGCAGCCAGCGATCCTCCTACGAGCAGTACTTC
CASSQRSSYEQYF
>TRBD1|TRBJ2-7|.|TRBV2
TGTGCCAGCAGGGACAGGGTTTACGAGCAGTACTTC
CASRDRVYEQYF
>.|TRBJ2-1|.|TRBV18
TGTGCCAGCTCACCAAAAGGGGGATTTACCAATGAGCAGTTCTTC
CASSPKGGFTNEQFF
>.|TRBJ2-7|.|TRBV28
TGTGCCAGCAGTTTAGCCCAAGTAAGGGGCGAGCAGTACTTC
CASSLAQVRGEQYF
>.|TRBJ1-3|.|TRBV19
TGTGCCAGTAACGGTCGTTTCTCTGGAAACACCATATATTTT
CASNGRFSGNTIYF
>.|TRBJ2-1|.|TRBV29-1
TGCAGCGTTGAGCTGAGAGGGGGTGAGCAGTTCTTC
CSVELRGGEQFF
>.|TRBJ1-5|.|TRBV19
TGTGCCAGTAGTCCTTATAGCAATCAGCCCCAGCATTTT
CASSPYSNQPQHF
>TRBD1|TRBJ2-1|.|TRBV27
TGTGCCAGCAGTCACCGACAGGGGAGCTCCTACAATGAGCAGTTCTTC
CASSHRQGSSYNEQFF
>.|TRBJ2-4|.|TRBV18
TGTGCCAGCTCCTCTGGGAGGGGGATGACAACCAAAAACATTCAGTACTTC
CASSSGRGMTTKNIQYF
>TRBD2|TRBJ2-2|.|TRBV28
TGTGCCAGCAGTTTGGGACTAGCGGGAGGGGTTACCACCGGGGAGCTGTTTTTT
CASSLGLAGGVTTGELFF
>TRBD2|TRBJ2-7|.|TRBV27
TGTGCCAGCAGGCCTAGCGGGAGGAGGTACGAGCAGTACTTC
CASRPSGRRYEQYF
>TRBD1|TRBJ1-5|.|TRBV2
TGTGCCAGCGGGGGGACAGGGTCTACCCCCGGGGGCAATCAGCCCCAGCATTTT
CASGGTGSTPGGNQPQHF
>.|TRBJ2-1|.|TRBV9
TGTGCCAGCAGCCCCTCGGGGTTAGTCTACAATGAGCAGTTCTTC
CASSPSGLVYNEQFF
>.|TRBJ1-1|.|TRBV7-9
TGTGCCAGCAGCGTAACAGGAAACACTGAAGCTTTCTTT
CASSVTGNTEAFF